The sequence of this T cell receptor beta chain was determined in a study of CD8+CD57+ T cells in acquired aplastic anemia. Overall study: DNA recovered from sorted CD4+ and CD8+ cells had a mean of about 3 ug.

Germline V gene lookup returns CDR1 MNHEY and CDR2 SVGAGI. V gave up 0 bases and J gave up 11 bases, with 17 bases separating them. This CDR3 has 15 residues. It was genomic DNA that served as the template for profiling TCR beta VDJ and CDR3. TCRdb processed the reads anew with MiXCR; each CDR3 protein has one entry. The data contain around 150,000 distinct CDR3 sequences, 40% to 50% of them singletons. A remark on this clonotype: The target antigen is unknown.

CD8+CD57+ cell expansion had been shown by flow cytometry in patients chosen for sequencing. A severe acquired aplastic anemia diagnosis applied to all patients. Notes on the study in general: CD8+ Simpson's diversity did not differ significantly between patients and controls. There were around 28 CD8+ CDR3 sequences that occurred in both patients and controls.

This chain joins TRBV6-5 and TRBJ1-3; D not resolved. The sequence was collected from a human donor with aplastic anemia. The sequenced sample was sorted CD4+, CD8+, or CD8+CD57+ T cells (not recorded which) from PBMCs. CDR3 DNA sequence: TGTGCCAGCAGTTACTCGGAGGGATGGAGGAACGCCATATATTTT. Its translation is CASSYSEGWRNAIYF.